These 3 T cell receptor beta chains originate from one sample sequenced in a study of technical replicates of blood from a handful of donors (dated by TCRdb to about 2017). The receptor library was made with the immunoSEQ multiplex PCR assay. TCRdb provides this immuneACCESS table in a form limited to in-frame rearrangements. Some clones are lacking; in checked studies, under half of them reflect an unresolved V gene, and why the rest are absent is not known. The sample data list about 82,000 clones, and approximately 94% of these were observed just once. The ten largest account for about 0.39% of the sample. Specimen: T cells isolated from PBMCs. The source is a human donor in good health.

V is TRBV18 and J is TRBJ2-1; 15 nucleotides agree with TRBD2. The junction had 2 bases not matched to a gene; V was cut back by 2 bases and J by 9 bases. The CDR3 sequence is 15 residues long. Germline values: CDR1 KGHSH, CDR2 LQKENI. The CDR3 DNA sequence: TGTGCCAGCTCACCAGAGGGACTAGCGGGAGGTGAGCAGTTCTTC. It yields the protein CASSPEGLAGGEQFF.

The chain joins TRBV27 to TRBJ1-1, with 10 bases that match TRBD1. CDR3 length: 14 amino acids. With 4 bases clipped from V and 7 bases from J, the junction kept 6 bases outside the gene matches. Germline V lookup: CDR1 MNHEY, CDR2 SMNVEV (reference sequence). CDR3 sequence: CASSWTGGHVEAFF. CDR3 sequence (DNA): TGTGCCAGCAGTTGGACAGGGGGACATGTTGAAGCTTTCTTT.

V is TRBV7-8 and J is TRBJ1-1, with TRBD1 as a possible D gene (5 bases). The V end was cut by 3 bases, the J end by 1 base, with 6 bases between. The CDR3 extends over 13 amino acids. Germline V gene data show CDR1 as SGHVS and CDR2 as FQNEAQ. The CDR3 loop reads CASSFGGNTEAFF. In DNA form, the CDR3 reads TGTGCCAGCAGCTTCGGGGGGAACACTGAAGCTTTCTTT.